Each of the 17 T cell receptor beta chains below was sequenced from the same sample in a study of blood T cells in healthy people across ages (dated by TCRdb to the mid-2010s). The receptor library was made with 5' RACE. The listed sequencing device is Illumina HiSeq 2500. A second PCR of 7 to 11 cycles was performed with a sample-barcoded 5' primer and a J-beta primer mix. TCRdb reprocessing: public reads trimmed at Q25 with fastp, clones called with MiXCR, in-frame beta chains kept. Each record represents a unique CDR3 protein, reported with the most common genes and DNA among its rows. This sample holds around 1,000,000 distinct CDR3 sequences; approximately 25% were observed only once. In total, the top ten clones hold 0.65% to 0.95% of the sample. These sequences were also reported in another study, on T cells of mothers and their children.

Sequencing was performed on blood. The receptors originated from a girl aged 2-10 years in good health.

The table lists this clonotype with a few counts. The chain has TRBV12-3 or TRBV12-4 and TRBJ2-1, with 7 bases fitting TRBD1. The end of the DNA aligns better with TRBJ2-7, so the J call may be wrong. The CDR3 length is 14 residues. The CDR3, as DNA: TGTGCCAGCAGTTGGGGGACAGTTGACTACGAGCAGTACTTC. It specifies CASSWGTVDYEQYF.

The chain uses TRBV29-1 and TRBJ2-5; D assignment may be TRBD1 or TRBD2 (5 bases each). V was cut by 7 bases and J by 5 bases, with 14 bases left in between. The CDR3 spans 12 residues. Germline V gene sequence: CDR1 SQVTM, CDR2 ANQGSEA. The CDR3 protein is CSAGTHGETQYF. The CDR3 DNA reads TGCAGCGCCGGGACCCACGGGGAGACCCAGTACTTC.

This clonotype was found a few times. V gene TRBV14 combines with J gene TRBJ2-7; 9 bases are a match to TRBD2. Trimming at V came to 6 bases and at J to 5 bases, leaving 14 bases not matched to a gene. The CDR3 contains 16 residues. CDR1 is SGHDN, CDR2 FVKESK, per germline. CDR3 protein: CASSATSGEPSDEQYF. The CDR3 nucleotides are TGTGCCAGCAGTGCGACTAGCGGTGAGCCGTCCGACGAGCAGTACTTC.

The sample holds a few counts of this clonotype. V is TRBV4-1 and J is TRBJ2-7; 11 bases align to TRBD1. The V segment lost 4 bases and the J segment 6 bases; nucleotides outside the gene matches: 8. CDR3 size: 15 residues. Germline V lookup: CDR1 MGHRA, CDR2 YSYEKL. The CDR3: CASSPSGTGGPEQYF. DNA for the CDR3: TGCGCCAGCAGCCCGTCAGGGACAGGGGGGCCCGAGCAGTACTTC.

This sequence joins TRBV4-3 and TRBJ2-2; D might be TRBD1 or TRBD2, each matching 5 bases. The V end was cut by 0 bases, the J end by 4 bases, with 12 bases between. This CDR3 spans 16 amino acids. CDR1 is LGHNA, CDR2 YSLEER, per germline. CDR3 sequence (DNA): TGCGCCAGCAGCCAAGATCACAGGAGGTCCACCGGGGAGCTGTTTTTT. It is translated as CASSQDHRRSTGELFF.

The chain has TRBV28 and TRBJ2-7, with 11 bases that match TRBD2. Germline CDR1 reads MDHEN; CDR2 reads SYDVKM. The CDR3 runs 18 residues. V was pared by 7 bases and J by 2 bases, with 16 bases of the junction left unmatched. The CDR3 DNA is TGTGCCAGCACCATGGGGCGGCTAGCGGGAGGTTCCCCCTACGAGCAGTACTTC. Its translation: CASTMGRLAGGSPYEQYF.

This rearrangement joins TRBV4-1 to TRBJ1-2, with D perhaps TRBD1 (6 bases). The V gene lost 2 bases and the J gene lost 2 bases, with 12 bases spanning the gap. This CDR3 comprises 15 residues. Germline loops: CDR1 MGHRA, CDR2 YSYEKL. CDR3 in DNA: TGCGCCAGCAGCCAATCGGTAGGACAGAACTATGGCTACACCTTC. Amino acid sequence: CASSQSVGQNYGYTF.

This clonotype was detected once. Relative to the germline gene, one junction end is altered; a read error may explain this. The chain carries TRBV13 and TRBJ2-5; D unresolved. This CDR3 comprises 15 residues. Germline V CDR1 and CDR2: PRHDT, FYEKMQ (reference sequence). This CDR3 is CASSLGLLHQETQYF. CDR3 nucleotide sequence: TGTGCCAGCAGCTTAGGACTTCTCCACCAAGAGACTCAGTACTTC.

The V call is TRBV29-1, the J call TRBJ2-5; D uncertain. The last part of the DNA fits TRBJ2-1 better; the J call may be wrong. Germline V lookup: CDR1 SQVTM, CDR2 ANQGSEA. CDR3 size: 10 residues. The CDR3 DNA reads as TGCAGCGTTGATGACAATGAGCAGTTCTTC. Translated: CSVDDNEQFF.

V and J are TRBV6-6 and TRBJ1-4; no firm D call. Deletions cut 0 bases from V and 7 bases from J, with 9 bases between. The V gene's germline CDR1 is MNHNY and CDR2 SVGAGI (reference sequence). This CDR3 region has 14 residues. The CDR3 DNA sequence: TGTGCCAGCAGTTACTCGACTGGCTCTGAAAAACTGTTTTTT. Translation gives CASSYSTGSEKLFF.

The table lists this clonotype with a few counts. The chain carries TRBV12-3 or TRBV12-4 and TRBJ1-2; a possible D gene is TRBD1 (5 bases). The CDR3 totals 13 residues. Trimming removed 5 bases at V and 4 bases at J, with 11 bases between. Written as DNA, the CDR3 is TGTGCCAGCAGTGGTCGGGGCGGCTATGGCTACACCTTC. Amino acid sequence: CASSGRGGYGYTF.

The chain carries TRBV12-3 or TRBV12-4 and TRBJ2-5; perhaps TRBD1 as D (6 bases). The closer fit of TRBJ2-7 to the DNA end suggests the J call may be wrong. CDR3 size: 15 residues. In DNA form, the CDR3 reads TGTGCCAGCAGTTTCTCCCCGGCAGGGGCCTACGAGCAGTACTTC. Protein product: CASSFSPAGAYEQYF.

This clonotype showed up just a few times. The chain couples TRBV27 to TRBJ2-1; no reliable D call. The DNA matches TRBJ2-7 better at its end, which makes the J call doubtful. Per the germline V gene, CDR1 is MNHEY and CDR2 is SMNVEV (reference sequence). This CDR3 has 13 amino acids. The CDR3 sequence is CASSFAGRHEQYF. CDR3 bases: TGTGCCAGCAGTTTTGCCGGGCGCCACGAGCAGTACTTC.

The chain recombines TRBV29-1 with TRBJ2-2, with 9 nucleotides matching TRBD1. Unmatched junction bases numbered 8, after V lost 6 bases and J lost 6 bases. The CDR3 totals 14 residues. CDR1 is SQVTM, CDR2 ANQGSEA, per germline. In DNA, the CDR3 is TGCAGCGTCCGGGACAGGGAGTATTCCGGGGAGCTGTTTTTT. Its translation is CSVRDREYSGELFF.

The table lists this clonotype with a few counts. V usage is TRBV6-4 and J usage is TRBJ1-4; unclear D gene. CDR3 length: 14 residues. With 6 bases removed from V and 6 bases from J, the gap between germline ends came to 14 bases. Germline V gene sequence: CDR1 MRHNA, CDR2 SNTAGT. CDR3 residues: CASRSGPFHEKLFF. DNA for the CDR3: TGTGCCAGCAGATCAGGTCCTTTTCATGAAAAACTGTTTTTT.

The CDR3 loop reads CSADTQGYGYTF. The CDR3 DNA reads as TGCAGTGCTGATACACAGGGATACGGCTACACCTTC. This chain uses TRBV20-1 with TRBJ1-2; a weak D match, TRBD1 (6 bases). The CDR3 has 12 residues. Trimming stripped 5 bases from V and 8 bases from J, with 15 bases between. Germline values: CDR1 DFQATT, CDR2 SNEGSKA (reference sequence).

The chain employs TRBV7-2 and TRBJ2-3; D is perhaps TRBD1 (6 bases). Between the trimmed V and J ends, which lost 5 bases and 2 bases, there was a span of 14 bases. The CDR3 is 15 amino acids. The germline gives CDR1 SGHTA, CDR2 FQGNSA. CDR3: CASSTTGANTDTQYF. The CDR3 coding sequence is TGTGCCAGCAGCACGACAGGTGCAAACACAGATACGCAGTATTTT.